What follows describes a single T cell receptor (beta chain). The target antigen is unknown. These data belong to a study of cytomegalovirus exposure and HLA in healthy donors. Notes on the study in general: By a later analysis, the bulk of CMV-associated TCR beta chains appeared HLA-restricted. Apart from CMV serostatus, no immune exposure information was available. The study flagged about 150 TCR beta chains as cytomegalovirus-associated.

A multiplex PCR was run with 60 Vbeta primers and 13 Jbeta primers. The repertoire was sequenced with immunoSEQ multiplex PCR; TCRdb's copy has only in-frame clones and lacks some. The data hold 180,000 or so clones, with over 75% observed a single time. From germline, CDR1 is KGHSH and CDR2 LQKENI. V gave up 4 bases and J gave up 5 bases, with 17 bases separating them. CDR3 length: 15 amino acids. This clonotype originated in a woman in her twenties or thirties in good health and CMV-seronegative. The V gene is TRBV18, the J gene TRBJ2-5; the D gene is possibly TRBD2 (6 bases). The sample was PBMCs. The CDR3 is CASSQLGGSQETQYF. In nucleotides, the CDR3 is TGTGCCAGCTCACAACTGGGGGGTTCGCAGGAGACCCAGTACTTC.